The entry below describes one T cell receptor (beta chain). Through a sample-barcoded 5' primer and a J-beta primer mix, a second PCR was run for roughly 6 to 11 cycles. A template-switch adaptor with 12 random nucleotides tagged each cDNA molecule. Each CDR3 protein is one row after TCRdb ran MiXCR on the 5' RACE reads. The sample contains 1,500,000 or so distinct CDR3 sequences, 42% of which appear only once. In germline, CDR1 is SGHTA, CDR2 FQGNSA. V was pared by 0 bases and J by 7 bases, with 6 bases between. The CDR3 length is 13 residues. This specimen belongs to a study of blood T cells in healthy people across ages. Healthy Caucasians from Russia aged about 6 to 95 served as donors.

Material: blood. The chain combines TRBV7-2 with TRBJ1-4; D not resolved. This receptor was identified in a woman in her late teens or twenties in good health. Here the CDR3 DNA reads TGTGCCAGCAGCTTAGCTAAGGGTGAAAAACTGTTTTTT. Amino acids: CASSLAKGEKLFF.